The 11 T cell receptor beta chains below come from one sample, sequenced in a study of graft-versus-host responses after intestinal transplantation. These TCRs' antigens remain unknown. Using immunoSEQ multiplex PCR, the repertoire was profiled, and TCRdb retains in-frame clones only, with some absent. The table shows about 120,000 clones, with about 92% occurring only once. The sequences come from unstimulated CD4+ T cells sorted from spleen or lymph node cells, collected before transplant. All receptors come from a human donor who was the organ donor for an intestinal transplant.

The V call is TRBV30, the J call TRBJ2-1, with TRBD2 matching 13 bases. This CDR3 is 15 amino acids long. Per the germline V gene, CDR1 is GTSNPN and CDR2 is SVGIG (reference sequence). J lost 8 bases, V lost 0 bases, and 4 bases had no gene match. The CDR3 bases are TGTGCCTGGAGTGTCGGACTAGCGGGAGAGGATGAGCAGTTCTTC. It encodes CAWSVGLAGEDEQFF. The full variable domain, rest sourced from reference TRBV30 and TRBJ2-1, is SQTIHQWPATLVQPVGSPLSLECTVEGTSNPNLYWYRQAAGRGLQLLFYSVGIGQISSEVPQNLSASRPQDRQFILSSKKLLLSDSGFYLCAWSVGLAGEDEQFFGPGTRLTVL.

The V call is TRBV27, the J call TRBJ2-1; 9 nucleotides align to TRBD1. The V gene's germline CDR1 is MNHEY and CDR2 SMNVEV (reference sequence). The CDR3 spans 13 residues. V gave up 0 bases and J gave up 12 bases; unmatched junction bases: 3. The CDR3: CASSLSDRGTQFF. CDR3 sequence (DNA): TGTGCCAGCAGTTTATCCGACAGGGGGACGCAGTTCTTC.

The DNA of the CDR3 is TGTGCTAGTGGTCTAAGACAGGGGGAGGCCTACGAGCAGTACTTC. Its translation: CASGLRQGEAYEQYF. The chain couples TRBV12-5 to TRBJ2-7; 9 nucleotides match TRBD1. From germline, CDR1 is LGHNT and CDR2 FRNRAP. J lost 2 bases, V lost 5 bases, and 7 bases had no gene match. The CDR3 totals 15 residues.

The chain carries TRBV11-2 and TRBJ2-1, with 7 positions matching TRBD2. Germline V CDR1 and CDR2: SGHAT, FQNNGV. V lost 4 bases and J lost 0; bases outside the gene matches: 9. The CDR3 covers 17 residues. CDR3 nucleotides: TGTGCCAGCAGCTACTCCCCCGGCGGGGGCTCCTACAATGAGCAGTTCTTC. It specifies CASSYSPGGGSYNEQFF. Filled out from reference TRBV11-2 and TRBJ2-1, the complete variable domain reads EAGVAQSPRYKIIEKRQSVAFWCNPISGHATLYWYQQILGQGPKLLIQFQNNGVVDDSQLPKDRFSAERLKGVDSTLKIQPAKLEDSAVYLCASSYSPGGGSYNEQFFGPGTRLTVL.

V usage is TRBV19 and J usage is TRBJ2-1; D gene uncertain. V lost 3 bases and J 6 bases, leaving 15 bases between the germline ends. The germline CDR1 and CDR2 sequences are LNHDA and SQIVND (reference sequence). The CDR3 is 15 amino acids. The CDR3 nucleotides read TGTGCCAGTAGTATTGCAGGTAGGCTTAGCAATGAGCAGTTCTTC. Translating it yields CASSIAGRLSNEQFF.

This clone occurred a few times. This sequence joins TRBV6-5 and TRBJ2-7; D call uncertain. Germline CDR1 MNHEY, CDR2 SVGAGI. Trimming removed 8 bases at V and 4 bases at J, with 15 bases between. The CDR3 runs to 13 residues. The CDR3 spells CASGTHAGYEQYF. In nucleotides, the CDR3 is TGTGCCAGCGGAACTCATGCTGGGTACGAGCAGTACTTC.

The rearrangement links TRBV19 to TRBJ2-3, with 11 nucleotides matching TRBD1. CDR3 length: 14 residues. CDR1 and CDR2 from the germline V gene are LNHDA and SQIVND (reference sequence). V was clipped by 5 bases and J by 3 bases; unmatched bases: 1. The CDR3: CASSGTGGTDTQYF. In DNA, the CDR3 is TGTGCCAGTAGTGGGACAGGGGGAACAGATACGCAGTATTTT.

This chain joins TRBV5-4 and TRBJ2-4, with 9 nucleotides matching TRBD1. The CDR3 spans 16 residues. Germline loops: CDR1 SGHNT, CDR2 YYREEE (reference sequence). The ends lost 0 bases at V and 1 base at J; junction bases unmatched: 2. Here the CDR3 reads CASSLGGTGAKNIQYF. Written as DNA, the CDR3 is TGTGCCAGCAGCTTGGGAGGGACAGGGGCCAAAAACATTCAGTACTTC.

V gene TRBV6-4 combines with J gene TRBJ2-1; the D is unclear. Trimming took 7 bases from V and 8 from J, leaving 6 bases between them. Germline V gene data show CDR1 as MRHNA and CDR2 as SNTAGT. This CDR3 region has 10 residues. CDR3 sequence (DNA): TGTGCCAGCAAAGGAGATGAGCAGTTCTTC. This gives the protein CASKGDEQFF.

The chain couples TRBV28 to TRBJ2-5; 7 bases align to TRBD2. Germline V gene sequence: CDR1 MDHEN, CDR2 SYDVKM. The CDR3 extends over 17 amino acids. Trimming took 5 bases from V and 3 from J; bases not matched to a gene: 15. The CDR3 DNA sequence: TGTGCCAGCAGTCCTAAACGGGGCGGGAGTATCGAAGAGACCCAGTACTTC. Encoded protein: CASSPKRGGSIEETQYF. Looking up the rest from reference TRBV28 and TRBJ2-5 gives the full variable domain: DVKVTQSSRYLVKRTGEKVFLECVQDMDHENMFWYRQDPGLGLRLIYFSYDVKMKEKGDIPEGYSVSREKKERFSLILESASTNQTSMYLCASSPKRGGSIEETQYFGPGTRLLVL.

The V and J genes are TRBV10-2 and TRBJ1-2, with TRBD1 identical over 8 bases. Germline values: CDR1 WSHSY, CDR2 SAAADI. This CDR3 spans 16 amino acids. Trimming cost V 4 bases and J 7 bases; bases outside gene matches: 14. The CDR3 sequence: CASSGDPQGAFGGYTF. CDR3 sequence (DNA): TGCGCCAGCAGTGGAGACCCCCAGGGGGCATTCGGTGGCTACACCTTC.